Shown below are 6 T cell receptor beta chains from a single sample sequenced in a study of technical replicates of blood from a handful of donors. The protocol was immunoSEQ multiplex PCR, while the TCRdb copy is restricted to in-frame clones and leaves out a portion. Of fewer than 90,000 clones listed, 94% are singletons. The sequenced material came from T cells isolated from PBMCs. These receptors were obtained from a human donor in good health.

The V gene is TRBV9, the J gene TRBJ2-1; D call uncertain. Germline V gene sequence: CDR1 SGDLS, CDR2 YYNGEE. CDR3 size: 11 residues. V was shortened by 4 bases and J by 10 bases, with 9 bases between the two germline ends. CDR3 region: CASSRSNEQFF. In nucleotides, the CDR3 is TGTGCCAGCAGCCGGAGCAACGAGCAGTTCTTC.

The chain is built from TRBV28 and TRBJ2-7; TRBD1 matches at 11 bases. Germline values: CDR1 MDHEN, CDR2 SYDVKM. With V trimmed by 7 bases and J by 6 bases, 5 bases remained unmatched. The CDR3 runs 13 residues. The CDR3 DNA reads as TGTGCCAGCACTCGGACAGGGGGCTCCGAGCAGTACTTC. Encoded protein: CASTRTGGSEQYF.

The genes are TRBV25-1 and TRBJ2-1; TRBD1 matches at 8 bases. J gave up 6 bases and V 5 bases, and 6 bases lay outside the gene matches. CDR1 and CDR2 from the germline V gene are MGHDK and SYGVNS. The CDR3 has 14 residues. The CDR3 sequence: CASSRSRGRNEQFF. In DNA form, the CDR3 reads TGTGCCAGCAGTAGATCCAGGGGGCGCAATGAGCAGTTCTTC.

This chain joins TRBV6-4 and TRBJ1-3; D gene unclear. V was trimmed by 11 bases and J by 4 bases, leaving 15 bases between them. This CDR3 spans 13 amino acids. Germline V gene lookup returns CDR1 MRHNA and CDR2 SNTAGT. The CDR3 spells CASPEGTGNTIYF. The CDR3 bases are TGTGCCTCGCCCGAGGGAACCGGAAACACCATATATTTT.

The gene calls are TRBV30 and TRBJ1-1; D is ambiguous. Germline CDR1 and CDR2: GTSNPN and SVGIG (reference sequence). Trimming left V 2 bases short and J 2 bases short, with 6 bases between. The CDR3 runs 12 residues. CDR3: CAWSITNTEAFF. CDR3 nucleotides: TGTGCCTGGAGTATAACTAACACTGAAGCTTTCTTT.

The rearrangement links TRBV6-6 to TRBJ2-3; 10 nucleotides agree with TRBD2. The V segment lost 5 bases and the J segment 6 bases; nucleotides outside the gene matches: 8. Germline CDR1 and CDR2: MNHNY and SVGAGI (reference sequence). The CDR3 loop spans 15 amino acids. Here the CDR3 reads CASSPQREGIDTQYF. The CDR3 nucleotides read TGTGCCAGCAGTCCCCAGCGGGAGGGGATTGATACGCAGTATTTT.